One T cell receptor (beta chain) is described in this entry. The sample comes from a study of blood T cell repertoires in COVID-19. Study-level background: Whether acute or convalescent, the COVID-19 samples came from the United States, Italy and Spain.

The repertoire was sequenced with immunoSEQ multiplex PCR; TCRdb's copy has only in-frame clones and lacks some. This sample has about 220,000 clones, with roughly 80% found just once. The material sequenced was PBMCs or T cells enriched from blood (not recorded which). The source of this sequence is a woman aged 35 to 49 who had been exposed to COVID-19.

The CDR3 protein is CASSREGGLVGEQYF. CDR3 in DNA: TGCGCCAGCAGCAGAGAGGGGGGACTAGTGGGCGAGCAGTACTTC. The chain employs TRBV4-3 and TRBJ2-7; TRBD2 agrees at 8 bases. V trimming: 5 bases; J trimming: 6 bases; junction bases outside the gene matches: 12. The CDR3 spans 15 residues. The germline V gene has CDR1 LGHNA and CDR2 YSLEER.